This T cell receptor beta chain was profiled in a study of radiation and T cells in renal cell carcinoma (dated by TCRdb to about 2020). Notes on the research overall: The samples were obtained from a clinical trial, where primary renal cell carcinomas were treated with 15 Gy stereotactic body radiation therapy and then removed by nephrectomy 4 weeks afterward. In total, fewer than 55 samples, comprising 26 tumors and around 27 peripheral blood samples, were subjected to TCR beta sequencing. Across all 50 or so samples, 4,016,671 unique CDR3 nucleotide sequences, encoding around 2.4 million unique CDR3 amino acid sequences, were identified. The study at large found these results: Effects of radiation dose or scheduling on the TCR repertoire could not be addressed with the single-armed trial design. Because pretreatment tumor biopsies were not available, the study could not determine whether clonotypes were already present within the tumor at baseline. Dynamics of the blood repertoire were not tracked past 4 weeks after treatment. In blood, the top tumor clonotypes increased between baseline and 2 weeks post-radiation and then shrank by 4 weeks, which suggests that tumor-resident clones expanded only transiently.

The immunoSEQ kit was used, according to the manufacturer's recommendations, to generate TCR beta libraries from genomic DNA. Library preparation used a first multiplex PCR with proprietary primers, then a second PCR adding unique barcodes, with bead cleanups after each round. Each sample batch included a kit-provided positive control reaction and a negative control reaction. The final libraries underwent checking on an Agilent 4200 TapeStation D1000 ScreenTape, volumetric pooling, and quantification by qPCR. Sequencing was performed on an Illumina NextSeq500 with a MidOutput 150-cycle cartridge, and 156 Read1 and 15 Index1 cycles were run with kit custom primers. The pooled library was loaded at approximately 1 pM, and around 20% PhiX control was spiked in. In the paper's pipeline: Vendor-processed data were analyzed in R, and a clonotype was defined as all T cells sharing the same CDR3 nucleotide sequence. In the clone abundance analyses, frequencies in each sample were normalized to that sample's 10,000 most abundant clones. Public T cell clones, which averaged fewer than five per sample, were excluded before analysis. Tumor-enriched clonotypes and baseline blood-enriched clonotypes were defined as those with an abundance difference of at least 32-fold between compartments. Clonotypes expanded or contracted between blood time points were identified with a beta-binomial differential abundance model. Similarity between tumor and blood repertoires was quantified using the Baroni-Urbani and Buser coefficient, and groups were compared with two-tailed Wilcoxon tests in R. The source is immuneACCESS, and TCRdb retained only in-frame sequences with V and J called. Part of the clones is not carried over; for the studies checked, unresolved V genes explain less than half of this, and the remainder is unexplained. V and J calls and clone size are those listed in that table; D and trimming were worked out from the DNA. The table for this sample lists 130,000 to 150,000 clones; roughly 90% of them were counted only once. The ten largest clonotypes hold approximately 12% of the sample.

From the cysteine through the phenylalanine, the CDR3 covers 16 amino acids. This entry keeps only the CDR3 DNA: 48 bases, framed from base 1. The germline V gene gives CDR1 as MGHRA and CDR2 as YSYEKL. V loses 4 bases at its end and J loses 0 bases; junction bases beyond the gene matches: 4. The intended sense of this specimen's time point label: baseline pretreatment blood. The sample's treatment or condition label, in plain terms: 15 Gy SBRT to primary tumor, nephrectomy 4 weeks later. To follow tumor-enriched clonotypes, peripheral blood was collected serially from radiation-treated patients at baseline and again at 2 weeks and 4 weeks after SBRT. Every patient's renal cell carcinoma showed clear cell pathology. Genomic DNA for TCR sequencing was prepared using the QIAamp DNA Blood Mini Kit (Qiagen). The analyses included only samples that passed all quality control checks. With respect to this clone: Its binding antigen is unknown. Base-call qualities are not available, and no considerably larger clone is one nucleotide away.

The rearrangement joined TRBV4-1 to TRBJ2-4; 9 bases in between match TRBD1. Source: blood, taken from a patient whose treatment included radiotherapy and nephrectomy. The clonotype was recovered from a woman between 50 and 59 years old with renal cell carcinoma. The DNA is TGCGCCAGCAGCCCACAGACAGGGGGAGCCAAAAACATTCAGTACTTC. Protein translation: CASSPQTGGAKNIQYF.